The 30 T cell receptor beta chains given below trace back to one sample, sequenced in a study of cytomegalovirus exposure and HLA in healthy donors. In the PCR, 60 Vbeta and 13 Jbeta primers were used. Method: immunoSEQ multiplex PCR; TCRdb's copy keeps in-frame clones and lacks some. The table records 100,000 or so clones, 75% to 85% of them present only once. Sequences were obtained from PBMCs. These receptors were collected from a woman aged 18-29 years in good health and CMV-seronegative.

The rearrangement links TRBV6-1 to TRBJ2-5, with 8 bases that match TRBD1. CDR3 length: 14 residues. CDR1 is MNHNS, CDR2 SASEGT, per germline. J gave up 7 bases and V 6 bases, and 10 bases lay outside the gene matches. CDR3 nucleotide sequence: TGTGCCAGCAGCACGGACAGGGCAGGATTGACCCAGTACTTC. This encodes CASSTDRAGLTQYF.

The chain joins TRBV19 to TRBJ2-3; perhaps TRBD2 as D (5 bases). Deletions cut 6 bases from V and 4 bases from J, with 14 bases between. Germline V gene lookup returns CDR1 LNHDA and CDR2 SQIVND (reference sequence). This CDR3 is built from 14 residues. The CDR3 loop reads CASRDGVVSDTQYF. CDR3 nucleotides: TGTGCCAGTAGGGACGGGGTTGTCTCAGATACGCAGTATTTT. Variable domain in full (rest from reference TRBV19 and TRBJ2-3): DGGITQSPKYLFRKEGQNVTLSCEQNLNHDAMYWYRQDPGQGLRLIYYSQIVNDFQKGDIAEGYSVSREKKESFPLTVTSAQKNPTAFYLCASRDGVVSDTQYFGPGTRLTVL.

The CDR3: CASRPGGGAGDQYEQYF. The CDR3, as DNA: TGTGCCAGCAGACCAGGGGGAGGAGCGGGAGATCAATACGAGCAGTACTTC. The rearrangement uses TRBV28 and TRBJ2-7, with D possibly being TRBD2 (8 bases). Germline CDR1 reads MDHEN; CDR2 reads SYDVKM. Trimming took 6 bases from V and 4 from J, leaving 25 bases between them. This CDR3 is built from 17 residues.

This chain connects TRBV7-2 to TRBJ2-3; TRBD2 aligns across 7 bases. CDR1 is SGHTA, CDR2 FQGNSA, per germline. The CDR3 is 16 amino acids. Trimming cost V 1 base and J 2 bases; bases outside gene matches: 6. The CDR3 loop is CASSLVGGSPTDTQYF. In DNA form, the CDR3 reads TGTGCCAGCAGCTTAGTCGGCGGGAGTCCCACAGATACGCAGTATTTT.

The chain employs TRBV18 and TRBJ2-2; no clear D gene. This CDR3 is built from 15 residues. Germline V gene data show CDR1 as KGHSH and CDR2 as LQKENI. The ends were cut back, 1 base at V and 4 bases at J, with 10 bases in the middle. This CDR3 reads CASSPLDVSTGELFF. Here the CDR3 DNA reads TGTGCCAGCTCACCACTAGATGTGAGCACCGGGGAGCTGTTTTTT.

The chain couples TRBV7-6 to TRBJ1-2; 10 bases match TRBD1. J was trimmed by 4 bases and V by 1 base; bases with no gene match: 6. Per germline, CDR1 SGHVS and CDR2 FNYEAQ. The CDR3 is made up of 16 amino acids. The CDR3 sequence is CASSLGPGTGAYGYTF. CDR3 DNA sequence: TGTGCCAGCAGCTTAGGTCCGGGGACAGGGGCCTATGGCTACACCTTC. The variable domain in full, with the rest retrieved from reference TRBV7-6 and TRBJ1-2, is GAGVSQSPRYKVTKRGQDVALRCDPISGHVSLYWYRQALGQGPEFLTYFNYEAQQDKSGLPNDRFSAERPEGSISTLTIQRTEQRDSAMYRCASSLGPGTGAYGYTFGSGTRLTVV.

The V call is TRBV16, the J call TRBJ2-1, with 9 bases that match TRBD1. J gave up 8 bases and V 0 bases, and 11 bases lay outside the gene matches. Germline V gives CDR1 KGHSY, CDR2 FQNENV. The CDR3 is 17 residues long. CDR3 region: CASSQSPPDRGGDEQFF. CDR3 nucleotides: TGTGCCAGCAGCCAATCGCCCCCGGACAGGGGCGGCGATGAGCAGTTCTTC.

This clone was found a few times. The chain couples TRBV11-2 to TRBJ2-1; 7 bases are shared with TRBD1. The germline V gene encodes CDR1 SGHAT and CDR2 FQNNGV. After removal of 1 base from V and 5 bases from J, the junction contained 5 bases not matched to a gene. The CDR3 length is 15 residues. In DNA form, the CDR3 reads TGTGCCAGCAGCTTAGTTGGGACAGAACACAATGAGCAGTTCTTC. Translating it yields CASSLVGTEHNEQFF.

This clone was observed a few times. The J gene is TRBJ1-6, the V gene TRBV6-4, with 8 bases aligning to TRBD1. The CDR3 sequence is 14 residues long. V shed 3 bases and J 7 bases; nucleotides not matched to a gene: 2. CDR1 and CDR2 (germline): MRHNA, SNTAGT. In DNA form, the CDR3 reads TGTGCCAGCAGTGAAACAGGGGGAAATTCACCCCTCCACTTT. Protein sequence: CASSETGGNSPLHF.

The rearrangement uses TRBV7-2 and TRBJ1-6; TRBD1 matches 9 bases. CDR3 length equals 15 residues. V lost 5 bases and J lost 7; bases outside the gene matches: 6. Germline V gene sequence: CDR1 SGHTA, CDR2 FQGNSA. The CDR3 sequence is CASSARTGANSPLHF. CDR3 DNA: TGTGCCAGCAGCGCTAGGACAGGGGCCAATTCACCCCTCCACTTT.

CDR3 loop: CAWSVNRGNYGYTF. The DNA of the CDR3 is TGTGCCTGGAGTGTTAACAGGGGGAACTATGGCTACACCTTC. The chain uses TRBV30 and TRBJ1-2; 8 bases line up with TRBD1. This CDR3 has 14 residues. V was pared by 0 bases and J by 2 bases, with 2 bases of the junction left unmatched. Germline V gene sequence: CDR1 GTSNPN, CDR2 SVGIG (reference sequence).

The V gene is TRBV29-1, the J gene TRBJ1-1, with 8 bases aligning to TRBD1. Germline trimming cut 4 bases from V and 4 bases from J; bases unmatched to any gene: 5. Germline V gives CDR1 SQVTM, CDR2 ANQGSEA. CDR3 length equals 13 residues. CDR3 sequence reads: CSVGRGPGTEAFF. The CDR3 nucleotides are TGCAGCGTTGGCAGGGGGCCGGGCACTGAAGCTTTCTTT.

The chain recombines TRBV19 with TRBJ2-7; the match to TRBD2 covers 9 bases. The trim removed 3 bases at V and 6 bases at J, leaving 9 bases unmatched. CDR3 length: 15 residues. Germline loops: CDR1 LNHDA, CDR2 SQIVND (reference sequence). The CDR3: CASSIHSGSLSEQYF. Here the CDR3 DNA reads TGTGCCAGTAGTATTCATAGCGGGAGTCTCTCCGAGCAGTACTTC.

V gene TRBV4-3 combines with J gene TRBJ1-5; TRBD1 matches 10 bases. Germline CDR1 and CDR2: LGHNA and YSLEER. The CDR3 length is 15 residues. V lost 4 bases to trimming and J lost 7 bases; unmatched junction nucleotides: 7. As DNA, the CDR3 is TGCGCCAGCAGCCGACGACAGGGGGCGGACCAGCCCCAGCATTTT. This translates into CASSRRQGADQPQHF.

This rearrangement joins TRBV30 to TRBJ2-6, with a weak D call TRBD2 (5 bases). This CDR3 has 15 residues. The germline CDR1 and CDR2 sequences are GTSNPN and SVGIG (reference sequence). V shed 3 bases and J shed 7 bases, with 16 bases lying between them. CDR3 DNA: TGTGCCTGGAGCCCCCGTTGGGAGTTTGCCAACGTCCTGACTTTC. Translated: CAWSPRWEFANVLTF.

About this clone: Mismatch with germline at one junction end may stem from a read error. The V call is TRBV19, the J call TRBJ2-3, with 8 bases fitting TRBD2. This CDR3 contains 15 residues. From germline, CDR1 is LNHDA and CDR2 SQIVND (reference sequence). The CDR3 DNA reads as TGTGCCAGTAGTCTAGTAACTAGCGGCACCGATACGCAGTATTTT. Translation: CASSLVTSGTDTQYF.

As regards this clone: Germline and junction disagree at one end, which may indicate a read error. The chain carries TRBV7-9 and TRBJ2-7; D is tentatively TRBD1 or TRBD2 (6 bases each). Germline V lookup: CDR1 SEHNR, CDR2 FQNEAQ (reference sequence). The CDR3 extends over 13 amino acids. CDR3 protein: CSSSLGGLYEQYF. CDR3 bases: TGTTCCAGCAGCTTAGGGGGACTGTACGAGCAGTACTTC. Together with reference TRBV7-9 and TRBJ2-7, the CDR3 gives the full variable domain: DTGVSQNPRHKITKRGQNVTFRCDPISEHNRLYWYRQTLGQGPEFLTYFQNEAQLEKSRLLSDRFSAERPKGSFSTLEIQRTEQGDSAMYLCSSSLGGLYEQYFGPGTRLTVT.

The chain links TRBV11-2 to TRBJ2-1; 10 bases are a match to TRBD2. Germline V gene lookup returns CDR1 SGHAT and CDR2 FQNNGV. V shed 3 bases, J shed 9 bases, and the junction held 11 bases outside the gene matches. The CDR3 is 16 residues long. CDR3 coding DNA: TGTGCCAGCAGCTTTTCTCGGGGACTAGCGCTTAGTGAGCAGTTCTTC. It encodes CASSFSRGLALSEQFF.

V gene TRBV9 combines with J gene TRBJ2-1; TRBD1 matches at 9 bases. The V segment lost 3 bases and the J segment 6 bases; nucleotides outside the gene matches: 7. Germline CDR1 is SGDLS and CDR2 is YYNGEE. This CDR3 comprises 15 residues. The CDR3 reads CASSALQGAGNEQFF. For the CDR3, the DNA is TGTGCCAGCAGCGCCCTACAGGGGGCGGGCAATGAGCAGTTCTTC.

This chain joins TRBV30 and TRBJ1-3; D gene uncertain. This CDR3 region has 17 residues. Per germline, CDR1 GTSNPN and CDR2 SVGIG (reference sequence). Deletions cut 2 bases from V and 0 bases from J, with 17 bases between. This CDR3 is CAWSRGGAASSGNTIYF. The CDR3 nucleotides are TGTGCCTGGAGTCGTGGAGGCGCGGCGAGCTCTGGAAACACCATATATTTT.

V usage is TRBV30 and J usage is TRBJ2-7; 9 bases are a match to TRBD1. The CDR3 runs 16 residues. Germline CDR1 and CDR2: GTSNPN and SVGIG (reference sequence). V shed 0 bases, J shed 3 bases, and the junction held 9 bases outside the gene matches. Here the CDR3 reads CAWSVGGVGQGYEQYF. Written as DNA, the CDR3 is TGTGCCTGGAGTGTAGGAGGGGTGGGACAGGGCTACGAGCAGTACTTC.

The rearrangement uses TRBV7-9 and TRBJ2-5, with D possibly TRBD1 on 6 matching bases. Trimming pared 4 bases from V and 7 bases from J, leaving 16 bases between. This CDR3 contains 14 residues. Germline V lookup: CDR1 SEHNR, CDR2 FQNEAQ (reference sequence). The CDR3 spells CASSSGTSRGTQYF. DNA for the CDR3: TGTGCCAGCAGCTCCGGGACCTCCAGGGGGACCCAGTACTTC.

This clone was found once. This chain uses TRBV11-2 with TRBJ2-1, with TRBD2 matching 13 bases. V was clipped by 5 bases and J by 7 bases; unmatched bases: 5. CDR3 length equals 15 residues. Germline V gene sequence: CDR1 SGHAT, CDR2 FQNNGV. The CDR3 here is CASSPPGLAGNEQFF. The CDR3 nucleotides are TGTGCCAGCAGCCCACCGGGACTAGCGGGAAATGAGCAGTTCTTC.

The rearrangement joins TRBV19 to TRBJ1-5, with D unresolved. Per germline, CDR1 LNHDA and CDR2 SQIVND (reference sequence). This CDR3 has 16 amino acids. V dropped 3 bases and J dropped 1 base, with 13 bases sitting between them. CDR3 in amino acids: CASSILGGSSNQPQHF. The DNA of the CDR3 is TGTGCCAGTAGTATTTTGGGAGGGTCGAGCAATCAGCCCCAGCATTTT.

V is TRBV5-1 and J is TRBJ1-1; possible D gene TRBD1, 5 bases. V lost 0 bases, J lost 8 bases, and 11 bases lay in between. The CDR3 has 13 residues. The germline gives CDR1 SGHRS, CDR2 YFSETQ. The chain's CDR3 is CASSLVSGAEAFF. DNA for the CDR3: TGCGCCAGCAGCTTGGTCAGCGGGGCGGAAGCTTTCTTT.

The rearrangement joins TRBV30 to TRBJ1-6, with TRBD1 matching over 8 bases. The germline V gene has CDR1 GTSNPN and CDR2 SVGIG (reference sequence). With 1 base clipped from V and 7 bases from J, the junction kept 6 bases outside the gene matches. The CDR3 is made up of 15 amino acids. The CDR3 DNA is TGTGCCTGGAGTGACCTAGGGACAGGAAATTCACCCCTCCACTTT. Protein sequence: CAWSDLGTGNSPLHF. The full variable domain, completed using reference TRBV30 and TRBJ1-6, is SQTIHQWPATLVQPVGSPLSLECTVEGTSNPNLYWYRQAAGRGLQLLFYSVGIGQISSEVPQNLSASRPQDRQFILSSKKLLLSDSGFYLCAWSDLGTGNSPLHFGNGTRLTVT.

The chain is built from TRBV2 and TRBJ2-1; D uncertain. The CDR3 consists of 12 residues. Germline loops: CDR1 SNHLY, CDR2 FYNNEI. V was cut by 5 bases and J by 15 bases, with 17 bases left in between. CDR3 in DNA: TGTGCCAGCAGTTTAGGCTCCCCAAGCGTGTTCTTC. This gives the protein CASSLGSPSVFF.

The chain carries TRBV6-5 and TRBJ2-7; D may be TRBD1 (5 bases). CDR3 size: 14 residues. Per the germline V gene, CDR1 is MNHEY and CDR2 is SVGAGI. Trimming pared 7 bases from V and 3 bases from J, leaving 16 bases between. The CDR3 nucleotides are TGTGCCAGCACCACTGTCGGACATAGCTACGAGCAGTACTTC. This sequence encodes CASTTVGHSYEQYF.

The V gene is TRBV28, the J gene TRBJ1-2, with TRBD1 as a possible D gene (6 bases). Per the germline V gene, CDR1 is MDHEN and CDR2 is SYDVKM. This CDR3 has 13 amino acids. Between the trimmed V and J ends, which lost 6 bases and 4 bases, there was a span of 12 bases. Here the CDR3 DNA reads TGTGCCAGCAGCCAAGGGGGACGCTATGGCTACACCTTC. Its translation: CASSQGGRYGYTF.

A note on this clone: Other DNA sequences from this sample encode an identical CDR3 as well. The chain employs TRBV9 and TRBJ2-7; tentatively, D is TRBD2 (6 bases). Trimming cost V 2 bases and J 0 bases, with 12 bases left between them. This CDR3 comprises 15 residues. Germline V gene lookup returns CDR1 SGDLS and CDR2 YYNGEE. The CDR3 nucleotides are TGTGCCAGCAGCGTTGGTTTAGCGGCCTCCTACGAGCAGTACTTC. The encoded protein is CASSVGLAASYEQYF.